Each of the 22 T cell receptor beta chains below was sequenced from the same sample in a study of cytomegalovirus exposure and HLA in healthy donors. Libraries were prepared by immunoSEQ multiplex PCR; TCRdb keeps only in-frame clonotypes and omits some of them. The profile shows 95,000 to 120,000 clones, around 95% of them singletons. The sample consisted of PBMCs. These receptors were obtained from a woman aged 18 to 35 in good health and CMV-seronegative.

The chain has TRBV5-1 and TRBJ1-1, with 7 nucleotides matching TRBD1. Germline trimming cut 2 bases from V and 1 base from J; bases unmatched to any gene: 2. Looked up from germline, CDR1 is SGHRS and CDR2 is YFSETQ. CDR3 length: 14 amino acids. CDR3 sequence (DNA): TGCGCCAGCAGCTTTCAGGGGGGGAACACTGAAGCTTTCTTT. It translates to CASSFQGGNTEAFF.

The chain joins TRBV18 to TRBJ2-7; 11 nucleotides line up with TRBD2. There are 15 residues in the CDR3. Germline lookup yields CDR1 KGHSH and CDR2 LQKENI. The V segment lost 6 bases and the J segment 3 bases; nucleotides outside the gene matches: 7. The CDR3 loop reads CASSQSSGGYYEQYF. CDR3 nucleotide sequence: TGTGCCAGCTCGCAGTCTAGCGGGGGGTACTACGAGCAGTACTTC. Filled out from reference TRBV18 and TRBJ2-7, the complete variable domain reads NAGVMQNPRHLVRRRGQEARLRCSPMKGHSHVYWYRQLPEEGLKFMVYLQKENIIDESGMPKERFSAEFPKEGPSILRIQQVVRGDSAAYFCASSQSSGGYYEQYFGPGTRLTVT.

The chain carries TRBV6-1 and TRBJ2-5; 12 bases align to TRBD2. Trimming at V came to 2 bases and at J to 5 bases, leaving 12 bases not matched to a gene. This CDR3 comprises 18 residues. CDR1 MNHNS and CDR2 SASEGT come from the germline V gene. This CDR3 is CASSETASGGALGETQYF. The CDR3 DNA reads TGTGCCAGCAGTGAAACCGCTAGCGGGGGGGCCCTGGGTGAGACCCAGTACTTC.

This rearrangement joins TRBV28 to TRBJ2-7, with 7 bases that match TRBD2. V gave up 5 bases and J gave up 3 bases; unmatched junction bases: 13. Germline CDR1 MDHEN, CDR2 SYDVKM. This CDR3 spans 16 amino acids. Here the CDR3 DNA reads TGTGCCAGCAGTCTAACGCGGGGGTTCTGGAACTACGAGCAGTACTTC. Protein sequence: CASSLTRGFWNYEQYF.

The chain uses TRBV29-1 and TRBJ1-1; D gene uncertain. This CDR3 has 13 residues. The V end lost 3 bases, the J end lost 4 bases, and 12 bases lay between the germline ends. CDR1 and CDR2 (germline): SQVTM, ANQGSEA. The CDR3 spells CSVEVTRSTEAFF. CDR3 coding DNA: TGCAGCGTTGAGGTAACTAGGAGCACTGAAGCTTTCTTT.

V is TRBV7-3 and J is TRBJ1-1; D not certain. Deletions cut 1 base from V and 1 base from J, with 4 bases between. The CDR3 length is 13 residues. The germline V gene has CDR1 SGHTA and CDR2 FQGTGA. CDR3 DNA: TGTGCCAGCAGCTTAATTCGGAACACTGAAGCTTTCTTT. It encodes CASSLIRNTEAFF.

V gene TRBV4-2 combines with J gene TRBJ2-3; D perhaps matches TRBD2 (6 bases). From germline, CDR1 is LGHNA and CDR2 YNFKEQ. V lost 1 base and J 1 base, leaving 9 bases between the germline ends. CDR3 size: 15 residues. CDR3 nucleotides: TGTGCCAGCAGCCAAGGTAGCGGAGGCACAGATACGCAGTATTTT. Translation: CASSQGSGGTDTQYF.

The chain uses TRBV27 and TRBJ2-2; 7 bases fit TRBD2. Per germline, CDR1 MNHEY and CDR2 SMNVEV (reference sequence). This CDR3 is 15 amino acids long. The J segment lost 4 bases and the V segment lost 6 bases, leaving 8 bases of the junction unmatched. The CDR3 here is CASSPGGLSTGELFF. In DNA, the CDR3 is TGTGCCAGCAGCCCGGGGGGACTCTCCACCGGGGAGCTGTTTTTT.

The chain carries TRBV18 and TRBJ2-3, with D unclear. The CDR3 consists of 15 residues. Trimming left V 5 bases short and J 1 base short, with 13 bases between. In germline, CDR1 is KGHSH, CDR2 LQKENI. The chain's CDR3 is CASSDGYLGTDTQYF. The CDR3 coding sequence is TGTGCCAGCTCAGACGGGTATTTAGGCACAGATACGCAGTATTTT.

V is TRBV7-9 and J is TRBJ2-7; TRBD1 aligns across 8 bases. Germline lookup yields CDR1 SEHNR and CDR2 FQNEAQ (reference sequence). V dropped 5 bases and J dropped 0; count of bases not matched to a gene: 6. The CDR3 runs to 15 residues. CDR3 sequence (DNA): TGTGCCAGCAGCGCCGACAGGGGCCTCTCCTACGAGCAGTACTTC. Translated: CASSADRGLSYEQYF.

In DNA form, the CDR3 reads TGTGCCAGCAGGGCAGCTAATGAAAAACTGTTTTTT. Its translation is CASRAANEKLFF. The rearrangement joins TRBV28 to TRBJ1-4, with no clear D. The CDR3 has 12 residues. CDR1 and CDR2 (germline): MDHEN, SYDVKM. V lost 6 bases and J 3 bases, leaving 5 bases between the germline ends.

This chain uses TRBV7-2 with TRBJ2-1; D unresolved. V gave up 0 bases and J gave up 9 bases, with 6 bases separating them. The CDR3 spans 12 residues. Germline V gives CDR1 SGHTA, CDR2 FQGNSA. CDR3 nucleotides: TGTGCCAGCAGCTTAGCTGTGCGTGAGCAGTTCTTC. It codes for CASSLAVREQFF.

This clone has a single count. This chain links TRBV2 with TRBJ1-2; unclear D gene. V lost 4 bases and J lost 3, with 9 bases in between. CDR3 length equals 13 residues. Germline V gene lookup returns CDR1 SNHLY and CDR2 FYNNEI. The CDR3 here is CASSVRADYGYTF. In DNA form, the CDR3 reads TGTGCCAGCAGTGTTCGCGCGGACTATGGCTACACCTTC.

The chain's CDR3 is CASRKTGGKEKLFF. CDR3 DNA: TGTGCCAGCAGGAAGACAGGGGGCAAAGAAAAACTGTTTTTT. The chain has TRBV25-1 and TRBJ1-4; TRBD1 aligns across 10 bases. Germline values: CDR1 MGHDK, CDR2 SYGVNS. Trimming cost V 6 bases and J 8 bases; bases outside gene matches: 6. There are 14 residues in the CDR3. Full variable domain (outside the CDR3, taken from reference TRBV25-1 and TRBJ1-4): EADIYQTPRYLVIGTGKKITLECSQTMGHDKMYWYQQDPGMELHLIHYSYGVNSTEKGDLSSESTVSRIRTEHFPLTLESARPSHTSQYLCASRKTGGKEKLFFGSGTQLSVL.

The chain links TRBV15 to TRBJ2-5, with D maybe TRBD2 (5 bases). Trimming left V 8 bases short and J 5 bases short, with 12 bases between. The CDR3 is 12 amino acids. The V gene's germline CDR1 is LNHNV and CDR2 YYDKDF (reference sequence). The CDR3 loop reads CATSTRGETQYF. The DNA for the CDR3 is TGTGCCACCTCGACCCGAGGGGAGACCCAGTACTTC.

This clone was picked up one time. The chain joins TRBV28 to TRBJ1-3; D is uncertain. Trimming shortened V by 3 bases and J by 4 bases, and 7 bases separated the two germline ends. There are 13 residues in the CDR3. In germline, CDR1 is MDHEN, CDR2 SYDVKM. Here the CDR3 reads CASSLAGGNTIYF. CDR3 sequence (DNA): TGTGCCAGCAGTTTGGCAGGAGGAAACACCATATATTTT. Full variable domain (outside the CDR3, taken from reference TRBV28 and TRBJ1-3): DVKVTQSSRYLVKRTGEKVFLECVQDMDHENMFWYRQDPGLGLRLIYFSYDVKMKEKGDIPEGYSVSREKKERFSLILESASTNQTSMYLCASSLAGGNTIYFGEGSWLTVV.

The V call is TRBV7-8, the J call TRBJ1-6; 8 nucleotides match TRBD1. The J segment lost 6 bases and the V segment lost 1 base, leaving 17 bases of the junction unmatched. The CDR3 runs 20 residues. Per the germline V gene, CDR1 is SGHVS and CDR2 is FQNEAQ. CDR3 loop: CASSLVRFLGDRRGNSPLHF. The CDR3 coding sequence is TGTGCCAGCAGCTTAGTTAGGTTTCTGGGGGACAGGAGGGGTAATTCACCCCTCCACTTT.

This chain uses TRBV19 with TRBJ1-2, with 8 bases matching TRBD1. J was trimmed by 2 bases and V by 7 bases; bases with no gene match: 9. The CDR3 consists of 15 residues. Germline CDR1 and CDR2: LNHDA and SQIVND (reference sequence). The CDR3 protein is CASTAPGQANYGYTF. The CDR3 nucleotides are TGTGCCAGTACCGCCCCGGGACAGGCGAACTATGGCTACACCTTC.

The chain combines TRBV2 with TRBJ2-3; 10 bases align to TRBD2. Trimming cost V 4 bases and J 6 bases; bases outside gene matches: 7. CDR1 is SNHLY and CDR2 is FYNNEI in the germline V gene. The CDR3 sequence is 15 residues long. The CDR3 sequence is CASSVAAGGPDTQYF. Here the CDR3 DNA reads TGTGCCAGCAGTGTAGCAGCGGGGGGGCCTGATACGCAGTATTTT. The variable domain in full, completed from reference TRBV2 and TRBJ2-3, reads EPEVTQTPSHQVTQMGQEVILRCVPISNHLYFYWYRQILGQKVEFLVSFYNNEISEKSEIFDDQFSVERPDGSNFTLKIRSTKLEDSAMYFCASSVAAGGPDTQYFGPGTRLTVL.

The chain joins TRBV6-1 to TRBJ2-3; 11 positions match TRBD1. Trimming took 5 bases from V and 4 from J; bases not matched to a gene: 5. CDR1 is MNHNS, CDR2 SASEGT, per germline. The CDR3 runs to 15 residues. The CDR3 here is CASSWTGGSADTQYF. The DNA of the CDR3 is TGTGCCAGCAGTTGGACAGGGGGCTCGGCAGATACGCAGTATTTT.

This rearrangement joins TRBV9 to TRBJ2-5; TRBD1 might be the D (5 bases). CDR3 length: 15 residues. CDR1 is SGDLS and CDR2 is YYNGEE in the germline V gene. V dropped 4 bases and J dropped 5 bases, with 18 bases sitting between them. The CDR3 loop is CASSSNPRVRETQYF. CDR3 nucleotides: TGTGCCAGCAGCTCCAACCCCAGGGTTCGGGAGACCCAGTACTTC.

This chain links TRBV7-2 with TRBJ1-4; D is uncertain. Trimming took off 0 bases at V and 2 bases at J, with 13 bases between the two ends. Germline V lookup: CDR1 SGHTA, CDR2 FQGNSA. The CDR3 sequence is 17 residues long. Here the CDR3 reads CASSLARSGVTNEKLFF. DNA of the CDR3: TGTGCCAGCAGCTTAGCTCGTTCGGGTGTGACTAATGAAAAACTGTTTTTT.